These T cell receptor beta chains were read from a single sample in a study of T cells after yellow fever vaccination. MiXCR, applied by TCRdb to the 5' RACE reads, yields one record per CDR3 protein. The table shows 340,000 or so distinct CDR3 sequences, with around an eighth occurring only once. This specimen was CD4+ T cells sorted from PBMCs, taken 15 days after the yellow fever booster vaccination. These receptors all stem from a man aged 18 to 30 who received the YFV17D yellow fever vaccine. The CDR3 runs from the conserved cysteine through the conserved F or W. The D gene is left open where the match is weak. Size is omitted from some rows. Given values are once, few, many or a class for expanded clones.

TRBV19,TRBD1,TRBJ2-1,few,12,TGTGCCAGTACACAGGGGCTGAGTGAGCAGTTCTTC,CASTQGLSEQFF
TRBV7-2,NA,TRBJ2-1,few,11,TGTGCCAGCAGCTTAGTGGGTGGGCAGTTCTTC,CASSLVGGQFF
TRBV7-8,NA,TRBJ2-4,many,14,TGTGCCAGCAGCTTAGAGAGGGCCAAAAACATTCAGTACTTC,CASSLERAKNIQYF
TRBV24-1,TRBD2,TRBJ2-3,few,16,TGTGCCACCAGTGAGGCCGGACTAGCGGGGACAGATACGCAGTATTTT,CATSEAGLAGTDTQYF
TRBV15,NA,TRBJ2-1,NA,15,TGTGCCACCAGCAGAGGCGGACGGCAATACAATGAGCAGTTCTTC,CATSRGGRQYNEQFF
TRBV12-5,NA,TRBJ1-4,NA,16,TGTGCTAGTGGTTTGGTACGCCCCCAGGGGATGGAAAAACTGTTTTTT,CASGLVRPQGMEKLFF
TRBV14,NA,TRBJ2-1,NA,16,TGTGCCAGCAGCCGCGCCCGGGGGCGTACCTACAATGAGCAGTTCTTC,CASSRARGRTYNEQFF
TRBV10-3,TRBD1,TRBJ2-3,few,14,TGTGCCATCAGTGGGACAGGGGGCACAGATACGCAGTATTTT,CAISGTGGTDTQYF
TRBV6-2/TRBV6-3,TRBD1,TRBJ1-2,NA,14,TGTGCCAGCAGTTACTCGAACAGGGGCTATGGCTACACCTTC,CASSYSNRGYGYTF
TRBV28,NA,TRBJ1-4,few,15,TGTGCCAGCAGTTCCCCCGGGACTGGAAATGAAAAACTGTTTTTT,CASSSPGTGNEKLFF
TRBV4-2,NA,TRBJ2-3,NA,16,TGCGCCAGCAGCCAAGATCTTTGGGTGGGCACAGATACGCAGTATTTT,CASSQDLWVGTDTQYF
TRBV9,NA,TRBJ1-2,few,16,TGTGCCAGCAGCTCGACGGGTCAGGGAATTAACTATGGCTACACCTTC,CASSSTGQGINYGYTF
TRBV18,NA,TRBJ2-1,few,12,TGTGCCAGCTCACCTCCGACAGGTTTGCAGTTCTTC,CASSPPTGLQFF
TRBV6-2/TRBV6-3,NA,TRBJ2-5,many,14,TGTGCCAGCAGTTACTCGACAGGCTTGGAGACCCAGTACTTC,CASSYSTGLETQYF
TRBV29-1,NA,TRBJ1-2,many,14,TGCAGCGTTGAGTGGATTGGGGGAAACTATGGCTACACCTTC,CSVEWIGGNYGYTF
TRBV4-1,NA,TRBJ1-1,few,17,TGCGCCAGCAGCCAAGATAGAGGCGGGCCCAGAAACACTGAAGCTTTCTTT,CASSQDRGGPRNTEAFF
TRBV7-2,NA,TRBJ1-4,NA,15,TGTGCCAGCAGCCCCTGGGAAGGGCGGGGTGGAAAACTGTTTTTT,CASSPWEGRGGKLFF
TRBV5-1,NA,TRBJ2-3,NA,16,TGCGCCAGCAGCTTGGGGGCCAGGCCTAGCACAGATACGCAGTATTTT,CASSLGARPSTDTQYF
TRBV6-4,TRBD2,TRBJ2-5,few,13,TGTGCCAGCCCCATACGCGGGGGAGAGACCCAGTACTTC,CASPIRGGETQYF
TRBV20-1,TRBD2,TRBJ2-3,many,15,TGCAGTGCTCCCTGGGCGGGGGGGCCGGCAGATACGCAGTATTTT,CSAPWAGGPADTQYF
TRBV5-5,TRBD1,TRBJ1-3,many,15,TGTGCCAGCAGCGGACGGACAGGGGCAGGAAACACCATATATTTT,CASSGRTGAGNTIYF
TRBV4-3,NA,TRBJ2-1,few,16,TGCGCCAGCAGCCTACATATGAGGGTCGGAGGCAATGAGCAGTTCTTC,CASSLHMRVGGNEQFF
TRBV29-1,NA,TRBJ1-4,NA,11,TGCAGCGCGGGACGTAATAAACCCTTGTTTTTT,CSAGRNKPLFF
TRBV5-1,NA,TRBJ2-1,few,15,TGCGCCAGCAGCTTCGACCCAAGCTCCTACAATGAGCAGTTCTTC,CASSFDPSSYNEQFF
TRBV4-3,NA,TRBJ1-2,few,15,TGCGCCAGCAGCCAAGGGGGGGTTACCAACTATGGCTACACCTTC,CASSQGGVTNYGYTF
TRBV7-2,NA,TRBJ1-4,NA,16,TGTGCCAGCAGCTTAGGTGGGGGCAGGGGTGGGGAAAAACTGTTTTTT,CASSLGGGRGGEKLFF
TRBV4-3,NA,TRBJ1-4,NA,15,TGCGCCAGCAGCCAAGATGTAGGGCGCAGAGAAAAACTGTTTTTT,CASSQDVGRREKLFF
TRBV5-6,TRBD1,TRBJ2-3,NA,14,TGTGCCAGCAGCTCGCAGGGGGCAGAAGATACGCAGTATTTT,CASSSQGAEDTQYF